A selection of T cell receptor beta chains follows, all from one sample in a study of blood T cell repertoires in COVID-19. Sequencing was performed with immunoSEQ multiplex PCR; in TCRdb, only in-frame clones are kept and a portion is missing. The sample has about 73,000 clones; around 77% are singletons. The sequenced sample consisted of peripheral blood. These receptors were taken from a man between 70 and 80 years old with COVID-19, enrolled during active disease. The CDR3 runs from the conserved cysteine through the conserved F or W. Each record gives: D gene, J gene, V gene, CDR3 protein. D genes are given only for firm matches.

. TRBJ1-3 TRBV19 CASTPASSGNTIYF
TRBD1 TRBJ2-2 TRBV19 CASASGQGNTGELFF
. TRBJ1-1 TRBV28 CASSPLELNTEAFF
TRBD1 TRBJ1-2 TRBV18 CASSPTGNRPNYGYTF
. TRBJ2-7 TRBV7-2 CASSLGMREYYEQYF
TRBD1 TRBJ2-1 TRBV28 CASSLPRTGDNEQFF
TRBD1 TRBJ1-5 TRBV7-2 CASSSRWTGGVGPQHF
TRBD1 TRBJ1-1 TRBV29-1 CSVGQGSDTEAFF
. TRBJ2-3 TRBV29-1 CSLLPPTGVTDTQYF
TRBD1 TRBJ1-5 TRBV7-9 CASSRDRFRNQPQHF
. TRBJ2-7 TRBV7-9 CASSPLGAEQYF
TRBD2 TRBJ2-7 TRBV10-3 CAISDFTSASSYEQYF
. TRBJ2-1 TRBV11-2 CASRTLSAGNRGEQFF
TRBD2 TRBJ2-7 TRBV2 CASRGLAGAYEQYF
TRBD2 TRBJ2-7 TRBV6-4 CASSELAGSTYEQYF
. TRBJ1-5 TRBV28 CASSLPNQPQHF
. TRBJ1-2 TRBV4-3 CASSQENGGFFGYTF
. TRBJ2-1 TRBV4-2 CASSQAGAYNEQFF
. TRBJ2-1 TRBV6-5 CASSYSLDSINEQFF
. TRBJ2-7 TRBV5-5 CASSLNGPEQYF
. TRBJ1-2 TRBV2 CASSEQRDSGGYTF
. TRBJ1-4 TRBV20-1 CSASPRPGEGGKLFF
. TRBJ2-1 TRBV28 CASSPGGGPRQFF
. TRBJ2-7 TRBV29-1 CSVVGADGGDHYEQYF
. TRBJ1-1 TRBV27 CATRLGGTEAFF
. TRBJ1-2 TRBV6-1 CASSLTTGTYGYTF
. TRBJ1-4 TRBV30 CAWNWTPTNEKLFF
TRBD1 TRBJ2-1 TRBV5-1 CASSSLTGSSYNEQFF
. TRBJ1-4 TRBV7-2 CASSLNRAEKLFF
. TRBJ1-2 TRBV25-1 CASSAQGSGYTF
TRBD2 TRBJ2-2 TRBV29-1 CSVGLAGVNTGELFF
. TRBJ1-2 TRBV4-3 CASSQDSAGSGYTF
. TRBJ1-1 TRBV7-3 CASQPGNTEAFF
. TRBJ1-1 TRBV9 CASSPSLNTEAFF
. TRBJ1-6 TRBV19 CASSMYSGSPLHF
. TRBJ1-5 TRBV30 CAWSRGEGSNQPQHF
. TRBJ1-6 TRBV27 CASSLAISGRRSYNSPLHF